The 21 T cell receptor beta chains reported below all come from one sample, sequenced in a study of cytomegalovirus exposure and HLA in healthy donors. The PCR ran on 60 Vbeta and 13 Jbeta primers. Measured with immunoSEQ multiplex PCR; TCRdb has only the in-frame clones, and not every one. The top ten hold 6.2% of the sample, which has over 130,000 clones, 75% to 85% seen once. Specimen: PBMCs. The source of these receptors is a woman aged 40 to 49 in good health and CMV-seropositive.

The chain employs TRBV6-1 and TRBJ1-2; D is perhaps TRBD1 (6 bases). With 7 bases removed from V and 4 bases from J, the gap between germline ends came to 13 bases. This CDR3 spans 13 amino acids. The germline V gene encodes CDR1 MNHNS and CDR2 SASEGT. The CDR3 DNA is TGTGCCAGCAATACAGGGAATTCCTATGGCTACACCTTC. Translation gives CASNTGNSYGYTF.

This clone has more than one count but fewer than ten. V usage is TRBV7-9 and J usage is TRBJ2-7; 12 bases are shared with TRBD2. Trimming removed 6 bases from V and 0 bases from J; junction bases left unmatched: 3. CDR3 length: 15 residues. Germline-derived CDR1 and CDR2 are SEHNR and FQNEAQ (reference sequence). The CDR3 DNA follows: TGTGCCAGCAGTTTACTAGCGGGAGGCTCCTACGAGCAGTACTTC. Amino acids: CASSLLAGGSYEQYF.

J is TRBJ2-7 and V is TRBV7-9; D might be TRBD1 (6 bases). The CDR3 runs 15 residues. Germline values: CDR1 SEHNR, CDR2 FQNEAQ (reference sequence). Trimming removed 1 base at V and 4 bases at J, with 14 bases between. This CDR3 reads CASSLGAGTPYEQYF. CDR3 DNA sequence: TGTGCCAGCAGCTTAGGGGCCGGGACACCTTACGAGCAGTACTTC.

The gene calls are TRBV7-9 and TRBJ2-5; 8 bases line up with TRBD1. The V and J ends lost 5 bases and 4 bases, in that order; junction bases with no gene match: 15. Germline CDR1 reads SEHNR; CDR2 reads FQNEAQ (reference sequence). This CDR3 is built from 17 residues. This CDR3 reads CASSLKGAGQGRETQYF. The CDR3 DNA reads as TGTGCCAGCAGCCTAAAGGGAGCCGGACAGGGCAGAGAGACCCAGTACTTC.

J is TRBJ1-3 and V is TRBV7-9, with D uncertain. The V and J ends lost 1 base and 3 bases respectively, with 10 bases between them. CDR3 length: 15 amino acids. The germline V gene has CDR1 SEHNR and CDR2 FQNEAQ (reference sequence). CDR3 loop: CASSLGWARGNTIYF. Here the CDR3 DNA reads TGTGCCAGCAGCTTAGGATGGGCACGTGGAAACACCATATATTTT.

This chain connects TRBV7-6 to TRBJ2-7, with TRBD2 matching over 10 bases. CDR1 and CDR2 from the germline V gene are SGHVS and FNYEAQ. V dropped 4 bases and J dropped 6; count of bases not matched to a gene: 3. The CDR3 is made up of 13 amino acids. This chain's CDR3 is CASSYTSGIEQYF. CDR3 coding DNA: TGTGCCAGCAGCTACACTAGCGGGATCGAGCAGTACTTC. The whole variable domain, filled in from reference TRBV7-6 and TRBJ2-7, reads GAGVSQSPRYKVTKRGQDVALRCDPISGHVSLYWYRQALGQGPEFLTYFNYEAQQDKSGLPNDRFSAERPEGSISTLTIQRTEQRDSAMYRCASSYTSGIEQYFGPGTRLTVT.

The V gene is TRBV6-6, the J gene TRBJ2-1, with 8 bases that match TRBD1. The V segment lost 5 bases and the J segment 7 bases; nucleotides outside the gene matches: 7. CDR3 length: 14 amino acids. The germline V gene has CDR1 MNHNY and CDR2 SVGAGI (reference sequence). The CDR3 loop is CASSTPDRGNEQFF. DNA for the CDR3: TGTGCCAGCAGTACCCCCGACAGGGGTAATGAGCAGTTCTTC.

This chain connects TRBV7-3 to TRBJ2-7; TRBD2 agrees at 8 bases. The CDR3 runs 14 residues. Per the germline V gene, CDR1 is SGHTA and CDR2 is FQGTGA. Trimming cost V 5 bases and J 5 bases; bases outside gene matches: 8. As DNA, the CDR3 is TGTGCCAGCAGCCTCCAACCCGGGAGGGACGAGCAGTACTTC. Its protein product is CASSLQPGRDEQYF.

A remark on this clone: One junction end does not reproduce the germline sequence, and a read error may be involved. J is TRBJ2-2 and V is TRBV7-7; possible D gene TRBD1, 6 bases. CDR1 is SSHAT, CDR2 FNYEAQ, per germline (reference sequence). There are 13 residues in the CDR3. Here the CDR3 reads CASSLTGTGELFF. CDR3 in DNA: TGTGCTAGCAGCTTAACAGGGACCGGGGAGCTGTTTTTT.

This chain uses TRBV19 with TRBJ2-7; tentative D call: TRBD2 (6 bases). Per the germline V gene, CDR1 is LNHDA and CDR2 is SQIVND (reference sequence). With 7 bases removed from V and 4 bases from J, the gap between germline ends came to 17 bases. CDR3 length: 14 amino acids. CDR3 sequence reads: CASKSESGSYEQYF. In nucleotides, the CDR3 is TGTGCCAGTAAATCCGAAAGCGGGTCTTACGAGCAGTACTTC.

This chain joins TRBV5-6 and TRBJ2-7; 8 bases line up with TRBD1. Germline V gene data show CDR1 as SGHDT and CDR2 as YYEEEE. V was pared by 0 bases and J by 1 base, with 6 bases of the junction left unmatched. The CDR3 totals 16 residues. CDR3 region: CASSLEDREGSYEQYF. DNA of the CDR3: TGTGCCAGCAGCTTGGAGGACAGGGAAGGGTCCTACGAGCAGTACTTC.

The chain combines TRBV28 with TRBJ2-1; TRBD2 agrees at 14 bases. From germline, CDR1 is MDHEN and CDR2 SYDVKM. V was pared by 5 bases and J by 8 bases, with 8 bases of the junction left unmatched. This CDR3 has 16 residues. The chain's CDR3 is CASSLLGTSGSYEQFF. In DNA form, the CDR3 reads TGTGCCAGCAGTCTACTTGGGACTAGCGGGAGTTATGAGCAGTTCTTC.

The CDR3 protein is CASSVGLAGGLGQETQYF. CDR3 DNA sequence: TGTGCCAGCAGCGTAGGCCTAGCGGGAGGGTTGGGCCAAGAGACCCAGTACTTC. V gene TRBV9 combines with J gene TRBJ2-5; 12 positions agree with TRBD2. The germline V gene encodes CDR1 SGDLS and CDR2 YYNGEE. The CDR3 consists of 18 residues. V was clipped by 0 bases and J by 1 base; unmatched bases: 7.

V usage is TRBV7-9 and J usage is TRBJ2-5, with 12 bases aligning to TRBD2. This CDR3 contains 16 residues. V gave up 4 bases and J gave up 4 bases; unmatched junction bases: 7. CDR1 is SEHNR, CDR2 FQNEAQ, per germline (reference sequence). CDR3 in DNA: TGTGCCAGCAGCTCCTCACTAGCGGGAGGTGCAGAGACCCAGTACTTC. Translating gives CASSSSLAGGAETQYF.

The chain joins TRBV11-3 to TRBJ2-5; 14 bases fit TRBD2. Trimming took 5 bases from V and 3 from J; bases not matched to a gene: 8. Looked up from germline, CDR1 is SGHNT and CDR2 is YENEEA. The length of the CDR3 is 17 residues. The CDR3: CASSLGTSGRGEETQYF. The CDR3 nucleotides are TGTGCCAGCAGCCTAGGGACTAGCGGGAGAGGAGAAGAGACCCAGTACTTC.

The CDR3 here is CASSQGIGGSGANVLTF. The CDR3 DNA reads TGTGCCAGCAGCCAAGGGATAGGGGGTAGTGGGGCCAACGTCCTGACTTTC. This rearrangement joins TRBV4-2 to TRBJ2-6; D might be TRBD1 (6 bases). V was cut by 1 base and J by 3 bases, with 13 bases left in between. The CDR3 has 17 residues. In germline, CDR1 is LGHNA, CDR2 YNFKEQ.

The V and J genes are TRBV10-2 and TRBJ2-7, with 7 bases matching TRBD1. The CDR3 length is 12 residues. CDR1 is WSHSY and CDR2 is SAAADI in the germline V gene. J gave up 8 bases and V 0 bases, and 1 base lay outside the gene matches. CDR3 coding DNA: TGCGCCAGCAGTGAGTCGAGGGGGCAGCAGTACTTC. This sequence encodes CASSESRGQQYF.

This chain links TRBV30 with TRBJ2-1; D gene ambiguous. CDR1 and CDR2 from the germline V gene are GTSNPN and SVGIG (reference sequence). Trimming pared 1 base from V and 6 bases from J, leaving 7 bases between. This CDR3 has 12 residues. This chain's CDR3 is CAWSDPVNEQFF. CDR3 in DNA: TGTGCCTGGAGTGATCCGGTCAATGAGCAGTTCTTC.

For this clone: This specimen includes other DNA sequences encoding the same CDR3. This chain joins TRBV30 and TRBJ1-1, with 9 bases lining up with TRBD1. V gave up 8 bases and J gave up 1 base; unmatched junction bases: 2. Germline lookup yields CDR1 GTSNPN and CDR2 SVGIG (reference sequence). The CDR3 sequence is 12 residues long. Written as DNA, the CDR3 is TGTGCCGGGGACAGGGCGAACACTGAAGCTTTCTTT. Translating it yields CAGDRANTEAFF.

The V and J genes are TRBV5-4 and TRBJ2-1; 9 nucleotides match TRBD1. Germline CDR1 reads SGHNT; CDR2 reads YYREEE (reference sequence). V lost 5 bases and J lost 9; bases outside the gene matches: 15. The CDR3 sequence is 16 residues long. CDR3 region: CASSPRQGVSVGEQFF. Here the CDR3 DNA reads TGTGCCAGCAGTCCCCGACAGGGGGTCTCCGTTGGTGAGCAGTTCTTC.

This rearrangement joins TRBV6-6 to TRBJ2-6, with a possible D match to TRBD1 (6 bases). V lost 2 bases and J 7 bases, leaving 12 bases between the germline ends. Germline V gene data show CDR1 as MNHNY and CDR2 as SVGAGI (reference sequence). The length of the CDR3 is 15 residues. DNA of the CDR3: TGTGCCAGCAGTTACGTATCAGGGGTTGCCAACGTCCTGACTTTC. Encoded protein: CASSYVSGVANVLTF.